This TCR beta chain was found in a study of blood T cells in healthy people across ages. Study-wide findings and caveats: No conclusive comparison of naive versus antigen-experienced cells was possible with unsorted PBMCs. The fall in TCR beta diversity per million T cells was roughly linear with age. With donor CMV status unknown, expanded clonotype changes were possibly confounded.

Of note for this clonotype: The target antigen is unknown.

Alongside a J-beta primer mix, a sample-barcoded 5' primer served in a second PCR lasting about 7 to 12 cycles. TCRdb analysed the 5' RACE reads with MiXCR anew, one entry per CDR3 protein. The sample yields about a million distinct CDR3 sequences, approximately 38% seen once. Sequencing used blood. This clonotype was obtained from a man younger than 35 in good health.

The CDR3 protein is CAIRGETQYF. The CDR3 bases are TGTGCCATCAGGGGGGAGACCCAGTACTTC. The chain combines TRBV10-3 with TRBJ2-5; no clear D. The V gene's germline CDR1 is ENHRY and CDR2 SYGVKD. The CDR3 runs to 10 residues. Between the trimmed V and J ends, which lost 6 bases and 5 bases, there was a span of 4 bases.